The 11 T cell receptor beta chains below come from one sample, sequenced in a study of blood T cell repertoires in COVID-19. Profiled with immunoSEQ multiplex PCR; TCRdb holds only in-frame clones, not every one. Of around 190,000 clones listed, roughly nine tenths are singletons. Source material: peripheral blood. Every receptor here comes from a man younger than 45 with acute or convalescent COVID-19.

The rearrangement uses TRBV6-2 or TRBV6-3 and TRBJ2-7; D remains unclear. The V gene's germline CDR1 is MNHEY and CDR2 SVGEGT. The CDR3 runs 12 residues. V shed 6 bases and J shed 7 bases, with 13 bases lying between them. The CDR3: CASSRSFWEQYF. CDR3 in DNA: TGTGCCAGCAGCCGGAGCTTTTGGGAGCAGTACTTC.

The J gene is TRBJ2-1, the V gene TRBV11-3; D is ambiguous. The CDR3 has 13 amino acids. Trimming pared 0 bases from V and 9 bases from J, leaving 9 bases between. The germline V gene encodes CDR1 SGHNT and CDR2 YENEEA. CDR3 in amino acids: CASSLDTSREQFF. The CDR3 nucleotides read TGTGCCAGCAGCTTAGATACTTCGCGTGAGCAGTTCTTC.

The chain is built from TRBV2 and TRBJ2-1; the D gene is possibly TRBD1 (7 bases). This CDR3 comprises 15 residues. The germline V gene encodes CDR1 SNHLY and CDR2 FYNNEI. With 4 bases removed from V and 5 bases from J, the gap between germline ends came to 15 bases. This chain's CDR3 is CASSGRRGTDNEQFF. CDR3 sequence (DNA): TGTGCCAGCAGTGGTCGACGCGGGACAGACAATGAGCAGTTCTTC.

The chain employs TRBV27 and TRBJ2-1, with D unresolved. Germline CDR1 and CDR2: MNHEY and SMNVEV (reference sequence). The V and J ends lost 5 bases and 3 bases respectively, with 14 bases between them. There are 15 residues in the CDR3. The CDR3 bases are TGTGCCAGCAGTCCCGGGTCTGGCTACTACAATGAGCAGTTCTTC. It codes for CASSPGSGYYNEQFF.

Only one count was recorded for this clone. The chain recombines TRBV5-6 with TRBJ2-1, with TRBD1 matching over 7 bases. The germline gives CDR1 SGHDT, CDR2 YYEEEE. V dropped 7 bases and J dropped 5; count of bases not matched to a gene: 9. The CDR3 totals 14 residues. DNA for the CDR3: TGTGCCAGCTTCTGGGACAGCCGGAACAATGAGCAGTTCTTC. This sequence encodes CASFWDSRNNEQFF.

The chain uses TRBV10-1 and TRBJ2-2; no clear D. Germline V CDR1 and CDR2: WNHNN, SYGVQD (reference sequence). CDR3 length equals 13 residues. V lost 0 bases to trimming and J lost 3 bases, with 2 bases between them. CDR3 coding DNA: TGCGCCAGCAGTGAGTCCTACACCGGGGAGCTGTTTTTT. Protein sequence: CASSESYTGELFF.

The V gene is TRBV4-2, the J gene TRBJ1-6; 7 bases match TRBD1. The trim removed 3 bases at V and 10 bases at J, leaving 12 bases unmatched. CDR1 and CDR2 from the germline V gene are LGHNA and YNFKEQ. CDR3 length: 16 residues. The CDR3 coding sequence is TGTGCCAGCAGCCAGGGGCCTTCAGGGGGACACTCACCCCTCCACTTT. This gives the protein CASSQGPSGGHSPLHF.

The chain recombines TRBV15 with TRBJ2-3; 12 nucleotides line up with TRBD2. From germline, CDR1 is LNHNV and CDR2 YYDKDF (reference sequence). The CDR3 is made up of 16 amino acids. V gave up 4 bases and J gave up 9 bases; unmatched junction bases: 11. CDR3 in amino acids: CATSTPTSGRRDTQYF. The CDR3 coding sequence is TGTGCCACCAGCACCCCAACTAGCGGGAGGAGAGACACGCAGTATTTT.

The V and J genes are TRBV3-1 (or the pseudogene TRBV3-2) and TRBJ1-2; D might be TRBD1 (6 bases). This CDR3 has 14 amino acids. V was pared by 1 base and J by 7 bases, with 13 bases between. The germline gives CDR1 LGHDT, CDR2 YNNKEL (reference sequence). CDR3 in DNA: TGTGCCAGCAGCCAAGGCCGGGAGGGGGGTGGCTACACCTTC. Its translation is CASSQGREGGGYTF.

The chain is built from TRBV2 and TRBJ2-6, with 8 bases fitting TRBD1. CDR1 is SNHLY, CDR2 FYNNEI, per germline. The V segment lost 1 base and the J segment 2 bases; nucleotides outside the gene matches: 1. The CDR3 is made up of 16 amino acids. In nucleotides, the CDR3 is TGTGCCAGCAGTGAAGACAGGGGGGCTGGGGCCAACGTCCTGACTTTC. Translating it yields CASSEDRGAGANVLTF.

The J gene is TRBJ1-3, the V gene TRBV19; 7 nucleotides match TRBD1. The CDR3 extends over 15 amino acids. The germline CDR1 and CDR2 sequences are LNHDA and SQIVND (reference sequence). Trimming cost V 3 bases and J 0 bases; bases outside gene matches: 2. DNA of the CDR3: TGTGCCAGTAGTATCGACAGGGCCTCTGGAAACACCATATATTTT. It is translated as CASSIDRASGNTIYF.